This T cell receptor beta chain emerged from a study of blood T cell repertoires in COVID-19. Study at large: Sites in the United States, Italy and Spain provided acute and convalescent COVID-19 samples. Sample material is recorded as cDNA or gDNA derived from T cells, B-cell-depleted T cells, or PBMCs.

Per the original methods: Amplifying reference gene primers gave estimates of nucleated cell counts. Produced via immunoSEQ multiplex PCR; TCRdb's table is partial and in-frame only. V and J calls and clone size are as listed in that table; D and trimming were resolved from the DNA. This table has about 82,000 clones, approximately 80% appearing once. The count of this clone is one. Material: peripheral blood. The receptor's source is a man aged 80 or over with active or convalescent COVID-19.

CDR3 nucleotide sequence: TGTGCCAGCAGTCCGGACAGGAGGGTAGGCTACACCTTC. Encoded protein: CASSPDRRVGYTF. V and J are TRBV28 and TRBJ1-2; 7 positions match TRBD1. Trimming took 5 bases from V and 8 from J; bases not matched to a gene: 8. There are 13 residues in the CDR3. From germline, CDR1 is MDHEN and CDR2 SYDVKM.